Sequencing of this TCR beta chain was carried out in a study of cytomegalovirus exposure and HLA in healthy donors. Study results and caveats: TCR beta sequences reportedly predicted most subjects' HLA-A and HLA-B alleles accurately. Being indistinguishable, some V segments were excluded, TRBV6-2 and TRBV6-3 among them. Most TCR sequences were rare, but some public TCRs occurred in many donors.

The CDR3 sequence is 16 residues long. In its sample, this clone was seen once. The target antigen is unknown. An end of the junction differs from the germline gene, which may be a read error. Primers: 60 Vbeta forward and 13 Jbeta reverse. Sequencing was performed with immunoSEQ multiplex PCR; in TCRdb, only in-frame clones are kept and a portion is missing. The top ten clones hold 2.8% of a sample with around 150,000 clones, approximately 70% of them seen once. The clonotype was recovered from a woman between 40 and 55 years old in good health and CMV-seropositive. The chain couples TRBV6-7 to TRBJ2-1; D uncertain. TRBV6-7 has ORF status, its function being uncertain. The sequenced material came from PBMCs. CDR3 DNA sequence: TGTGCCAGCAGTTACTCGAGGTCCCATTCCTCCAATGAGCAGTTCTTC. Its protein is CASSYSRSHSSNEQFF.